Listed below are T cell receptor beta chains from one sample, sequenced in a study of CD8+ T cells in alopecia areata. Produced via immunoSEQ multiplex PCR; TCRdb's table is partial and in-frame only. This table has 85,000 to 110,000 clones, just over 85% appearing once. The source material was CD8+ T cells sorted from blood, sampled between weeks 30 and 35, from a patient treated with tofacitinib. These receptors all come from a human donor with alopecia areata. The CDR3 runs from the conserved cysteine through the conserved F or W. A D gene is named only where the DNA matches it firmly.

J gene: TRBJ2-2
CDR3 length: 15
V gene: TRBV29-1
D gene: NA
CDR3 protein: CSFCPEGSNTGELFF
CDR3 DNA: TGCAGCTTTTGCCCCGAAGGGTCGAACACCGGGGAGCTGTTTTTT

J gene: TRBJ1-2
CDR3 length: 12
V gene: TRBV2
D gene: NA
CDR3 protein: CASVRGGQGYTF
CDR3 DNA: TGTGCCAGCGTGCGCGGGGGCCAGGGCTACACCTTC

J gene: TRBJ2-5
CDR3 length: 15
V gene: TRBV27
D gene: TRBD1
CDR3 protein: CASSTRDRIGETQYF
CDR3 DNA: TGTGCCAGCAGTACCCGGGACAGGATAGGGGAGACCCAGTACTTC

J gene: TRBJ2-3
CDR3 length: 18
V gene: TRBV2
D gene: TRBD2
CDR3 protein: CASNLLAGGPPSTDTQYF
CDR3 DNA: TGTGCCAGCAACCTACTAGCGGGGGGGCCCCCGAGCACAGATACGCAGTATTTT

J gene: TRBJ2-7
CDR3 length: 16
V gene: TRBV4-2
D gene: TRBD2
CDR3 protein: CASSQDSSGRPYEQYF
CDR3 DNA: TGTGCCAGCAGCCAAGATTCCAGCGGGAGGCCCTACGAGCAGTACTTC

J gene: TRBJ2-7
CDR3 length: 12
V gene: TRBV27
D gene: NA
CDR3 protein: CASSLDGLEQYF
CDR3 DNA: TGTGCCAGCAGTCTCGACGGCCTCGAGCAGTACTTC

J gene: TRBJ2-5
CDR3 length: 11
V gene: TRBV5-4
D gene: NA
CDR3 protein: CASSLQGTQYF
CDR3 DNA: TGTGCCAGCAGCTTGCAAGGGACCCAGTACTTC

J gene: TRBJ2-1
CDR3 length: 15
V gene: TRBV29-1
D gene: NA
CDR3 protein: CSVGAPPSSYNEQFF
CDR3 DNA: TGCAGCGTTGGGGCTCCACCGAGCTCCTACAATGAGCAGTTCTTC

J gene: TRBJ2-3
CDR3 length: 14
V gene: TRBV5-8
D gene: NA
CDR3 protein: CASSLDGSTDTQYF
CDR3 DNA: TGTGCCAGCAGCTTGGACGGTAGCACAGATACGCAGTATTTT

J gene: TRBJ2-7
CDR3 length: 15
V gene: TRBV7-6
D gene: NA
CDR3 protein: CASSRGLGGRVEQYF
CDR3 DNA: TGTGCCAGCAGCCGAGGTCTGGGAGGCCGCGTGGAGCAGTACTTC

J gene: TRBJ2-1
CDR3 length: 17
V gene: TRBV4-1
D gene: TRBD2
CDR3 protein: CASSQDGGGGSFGEQFF
CDR3 DNA: TGCGCCAGCAGCCAAGATGGAGGAGGCGGGAGCTTTGGTGAGCAGTTCTTC

J gene: TRBJ2-5
CDR3 length: 14
V gene: TRBV9
D gene: NA
CDR3 protein: CASSVGEAGETQYF
CDR3 DNA: TGTGCCAGCAGCGTGGGTGAGGCGGGAGAGACCCAGTACTTC

J gene: TRBJ2-7
CDR3 length: 13
V gene: TRBV28
D gene: NA
CDR3 protein: CASRKQNSYEQYF
CDR3 DNA: TGTGCCAGCAGGAAACAGAACTCCTACGAGCAGTACTTC

J gene: TRBJ2-3
CDR3 length: 14
V gene: TRBV29-1
D gene: TRBD1
CDR3 protein: CSVEGQLSTDTQYF
CDR3 DNA: TGCAGCGTTGAGGGACAGTTGTCGACAGATACGCAGTATTTT

J gene: TRBJ2-7
CDR3 length: 15
V gene: TRBV9
D gene: TRBD1
CDR3 protein: CASSSRDRAPYEQYF
CDR3 DNA: TGTGCCAGCAGCTCCCGGGACAGGGCTCCCTACGAGCAGTACTTC

J gene: TRBJ2-2
CDR3 length: 15
V gene: TRBV29-1
D gene: TRBD1
CDR3 protein: CSVVIRTGGTGELFF
CDR3 DNA: TGCAGCGTTGTCATCAGGACAGGGGGCACCGGGGAGCTGTTTTTT

J gene: TRBJ2-2
CDR3 length: 15
V gene: TRBV7-3
D gene: NA
CDR3 protein: CASTLTRGNTGELFF
CDR3 DNA: TGTGCCAGCACCCTGACACGGGGAAACACCGGGGAGCTGTTTTTT

J gene: TRBJ2-1
CDR3 length: 16
V gene: TRBV19
D gene: TRBD1
CDR3 protein: CASSIAWDRVNNEQFF
CDR3 DNA: TGTGCCAGTAGTATTGCTTGGGACAGGGTAAACAATGAGCAGTTCTTC

J gene: TRBJ2-2
CDR3 length: 13
V gene: TRBV10-2
D gene: NA
CDR3 protein: CASSVKAVGELFF
CDR3 DNA: TGCGCCAGCAGTGTTAAAGCGGTCGGGGAGCTGTTTTTT

J gene: TRBJ1-1
CDR3 length: 15
V gene: TRBV6-1
D gene: TRBD1
CDR3 protein: CASSADRGQNTEAFF
CDR3 DNA: TGTGCCAGCAGTGCGGACAGGGGACAGAACACTGAAGCTTTCTTT